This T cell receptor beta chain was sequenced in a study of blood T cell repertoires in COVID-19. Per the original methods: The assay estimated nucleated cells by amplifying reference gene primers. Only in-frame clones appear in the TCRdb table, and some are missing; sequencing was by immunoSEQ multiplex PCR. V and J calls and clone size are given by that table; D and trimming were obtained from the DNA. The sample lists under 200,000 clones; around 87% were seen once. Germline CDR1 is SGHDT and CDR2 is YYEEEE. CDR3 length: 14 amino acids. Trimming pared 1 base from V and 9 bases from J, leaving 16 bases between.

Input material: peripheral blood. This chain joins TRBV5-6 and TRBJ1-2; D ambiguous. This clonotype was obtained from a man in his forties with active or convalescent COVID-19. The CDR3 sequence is CASSLRAGGGSYTF. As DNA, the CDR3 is TGTGCCAGCAGCTTGCGGGCGGGCGGAGGGAGCTACACCTTC.